This TCR beta chain was sequenced for a study of cytomegalovirus exposure and HLA in healthy donors. General study results and limits: According to an earlier analysis, most TCR beta V segments yielded productive rearrangements about 87% or about 30% of the time. Among the sequence variants, a highly shared cluster was likely an artifact of sequencing. Looking again later, the authors saw that most CMV-associated TCR beta chains seemed HLA-restricted. Presence/absence results assume similar sequencing depth per donor, which may not hold.

Use of 60 Vbeta and 13 Jbeta primers characterized the PCR. Data came from immunoSEQ multiplex PCR; TCRdb stores just in-frame clones and leaves some out. The sample gives 130,000 to 150,000 clones, roughly 70% of which show up once; roughly 4.5% is in the top ten. A word on this clone: Its matching antigen is unknown.

The CDR3 sequence is 15 residues long. The V gene lost 4 bases and the J gene lost 3 bases, with 12 bases spanning the gap. From germline, CDR1 is SGHTA and CDR2 FQGNSA. The TCR originated in a man between 18 and 29 years old in good health and CMV-seropositive. The sample comprised PBMCs. This chain connects TRBV7-2 to TRBJ1-4; TRBD1 is a possible D gene (6 bases). CDR3 DNA: TGTGCCAGCAGCTGGACAGACAGGCCTAATGAAAAACTGTTTTTT. Its protein product is CASSWTDRPNEKLFF.